A single sample is the source of the 28 T cell receptor beta chains below, sequenced in a study of OX40 agonist ivuxolimab in advanced cancers. Sequencing used immunoSEQ multiplex PCR; TCRdb keeps in-frame clones, though not all of them. The table shows about 64,000 clones, with approximately 90% occurring only once. Sequencing was performed on CD4+ or CD8+ T cells sorted from blood, taken in a trial of the OX40 agonist ivuxolimab. The source is an adult with an advanced solid tumor such as melanoma, head and neck, liver or kidney cancer.

The V and J genes are TRBV7-6 and TRBJ2-1; D perhaps matches TRBD2 (5 bases). This CDR3 comprises 16 residues. V lost 1 base and J lost 0, with 10 bases in between. The germline CDR1 and CDR2 sequences are SGHVS and FNYEAQ. This CDR3 is CASSLGGGLSYNEQFF. As DNA, the CDR3 is TGTGCCAGCAGCTTAGGAGGCGGACTCTCCTACAATGAGCAGTTCTTC.

The chain couples TRBV6-1 to TRBJ2-7; tentatively, D is TRBD2 (6 bases). This CDR3 is built from 15 residues. The germline gives CDR1 MNHNS, CDR2 SASEGT. V was clipped by 5 bases and J by 6 bases, with 20 bases between them. The DNA of the CDR3 is TGTGCCAGCAGTTGGGGTTATAAGGGAGGATCCGAGCAGTACTTC. Its translation is CASSWGYKGGSEQYF.

The chain is built from TRBV5-1 and TRBJ1-2; possibly TRBD1 for D (6 bases). Trimming removed 4 bases from V and 2 bases from J, with 9 bases in between. The CDR3 loop spans 13 amino acids. Germline V gene sequence: CDR1 SGHRS, CDR2 YFSETQ. DNA of the CDR3: TGCGCCAGCAGCCCAGGACAGAACTATGGCTACACCTTC. Translated: CASSPGQNYGYTF.

This rearrangement joins TRBV30 to TRBJ1-1; D unclear. This CDR3 spans 12 amino acids. Germline loops: CDR1 GTSNPN, CDR2 SVGIG (reference sequence). V gave up 7 bases and J gave up 0 bases, with 9 bases separating them. The CDR3 sequence is CASQWVNTEAFF. The CDR3 DNA reads TGTGCCTCACAATGGGTGAACACTGAAGCTTTCTTT. Full variable domain (rest looked up from reference TRBV30 and TRBJ1-1): SQTIHQWPATLVQPVGSPLSLECTVEGTSNPNLYWYRQAAGRGLQLLFYSVGIGQISSEVPQNLSASRPQDRQFILSSKKLLLSDSGFYLCASQWVNTEAFFGQGTRLTVV.

V and J are TRBV6-1 and TRBJ1-5, with 9 bases identical to TRBD1. CDR3 length equals 15 residues. V shed 4 bases and J 1 base; nucleotides not matched to a gene: 2. CDR1 and CDR2 from the germline V gene are MNHNS and SASEGT. The CDR3 DNA sequence: TGTGCCAGCAGTGTACAGGGGGCGAGCAATCAGCCCCAGCATTTT. As protein: CASSVQGASNQPQHF.

The chain employs TRBV19 and TRBJ2-7; D not resolved. The V end was cut by 0 bases, the J end by 10 bases, with 10 bases between. The CDR3 has 12 amino acids. Germline assignment: CDR1 LNHDA and CDR2 SQIVND (reference sequence). Here the CDR3 reads CASSIDKRRQYF. CDR3 coding DNA: TGTGCCAGTAGTATAGATAAGAGGAGACAGTACTTC.

This chain links TRBV2 with TRBJ2-3, with 8 bases matching TRBD2. Looked up from germline, CDR1 is SNHLY and CDR2 is FYNNEI. The CDR3 consists of 15 residues. Unmatched junction bases numbered 6, after V lost 4 bases and J lost 3 bases. The CDR3 bases are TGTGCCAGCAGTGGAGACAGCGGGAGTACAGATACGCAGTATTTT. Protein sequence: CASSGDSGSTDTQYF.

The rearrangement uses TRBV6-1 and TRBJ1-2, with 7 bases aligning to TRBD1. The V segment lost 8 bases and the J segment 2 bases; nucleotides outside the gene matches: 11. The CDR3 is 15 amino acids. The germline V gene has CDR1 MNHNS and CDR2 SASEGT. The CDR3 nucleotides read TGTGCCAGCCAGATAGGGGGCATGATAAACTATGGCTACACCTTC. It is translated as CASQIGGMINYGYTF.

This chain's CDR3 is CASTYGNSPLHF. CDR3 bases: TGTGCCAGCACGTACGGCAATTCACCCCTCCACTTT. The gene calls are TRBV2 and TRBJ1-6; D is undetermined. Trimming took off 7 bases at V and 7 bases at J, with 8 bases between the two ends. The CDR3 spans 12 residues. Germline loops: CDR1 SNHLY, CDR2 FYNNEI.

The chain has TRBV7-2 and TRBJ2-6, with D perhaps being TRBD1 or TRBD2 (5 bases each). This CDR3 has 17 amino acids. V was shortened by 1 base and J by 0 bases, with 10 bases between the two germline ends. In germline, CDR1 is SGHTA, CDR2 FQGNSA. The CDR3 DNA reads TGTGCCAGCAGCTTAGGGTCAGGGACCTCTGGGGCCAACGTCCTGACTTTC. It specifies CASSLGSGTSGANVLTF.

This chain uses TRBV18 with TRBJ1-1, with D unresolved. CDR1 is KGHSH, CDR2 LQKENI, per germline. Trimming cost V 3 bases and J 3 bases, with 11 bases left between them. The CDR3 has 14 residues. The CDR3 DNA sequence: TGTGCCAGCTCACCGAGAGGCGCGGACACTGAAGCTTTCTTT. Amino acid sequence: CASSPRGADTEAFF. Together with reference TRBV18 and TRBJ1-1, the CDR3 gives the full variable domain: NAGVMQNPRHLVRRRGQEARLRCSPMKGHSHVYWYRQLPEEGLKFMVYLQKENIIDESGMPKERFSAEFPKEGPSILRIQQVVRGDSAAYFCASSPRGADTEAFFGQGTRLTVV.

The chain combines TRBV6-1 with TRBJ1-5; no reliable D call. The V end lost 11 bases, the J end lost 0 bases, and 11 bases lay between the germline ends. CDR1 is MNHNS and CDR2 is SASEGT in the germline V gene. The CDR3 runs to 13 residues. This CDR3 reads CAAATGSNQPQHF. CDR3 nucleotides: TGTGCCGCGGCGACGGGTAGCAATCAGCCCCAGCATTTT.

The CDR3 DNA reads TGTGCCAGCTCACTACAGGGGATGAATCAGCCCCAGCATTTT. Residues: CASSLQGMNQPQHF. The genes are TRBV18 and TRBJ1-5; 7 bases align to TRBD1. The V gene's germline CDR1 is KGHSH and CDR2 LQKENI. After removal of 4 bases from V and 4 bases from J, the junction contained 4 bases not matched to a gene. This CDR3 contains 14 residues.

The J gene is TRBJ1-3, the V gene TRBV16; D is possibly TRBD1 (5 bases). V was clipped by 5 bases and J by 0 bases, with 11 bases between them. Germline-derived CDR1 and CDR2 are KGHSY and FQNENV. This CDR3 contains 15 residues. The CDR3 loop is CASSFRQGSGNTIYF. The CDR3 coding sequence is TGTGCCAGCAGCTTCCGTCAGGGCTCTGGAAACACCATATATTTT.

The rearrangement uses TRBV6-1 and TRBJ1-5, with D maybe TRBD1 (5 bases). V lost 6 bases, J lost 11 bases, and 17 bases lay in between. The CDR3 spans 13 residues. Germline V gives CDR1 MNHNS, CDR2 SASEGT. CDR3 DNA: TGTGCCAGCAGGGGCCCGGGGCAAGGGGCCCAGCATTTT. Translated, it gives CASRGPGQGAQHF.

The genes are TRBV6-1 and TRBJ2-4; D not resolved. Germline V lookup: CDR1 MNHNS, CDR2 SASEGT. This CDR3 region has 14 residues. V was cut by 3 bases and J by 2 bases, with 8 bases left in between. The CDR3 loop is CASSEELPKNIQYF. CDR3 bases: TGTGCCAGCAGTGAGGAACTACCCAAAAACATTCAGTACTTC.

The chain couples TRBV19 to TRBJ2-7; TRBD1 matches at 7 bases. Germline CDR1 reads LNHDA; CDR2 reads SQIVND (reference sequence). The CDR3 is 16 residues long. The V segment lost 3 bases and the J segment 3 bases; nucleotides outside the gene matches: 11. This chain's CDR3 is CASSMRRGTGDYEQYF. CDR3 DNA: TGTGCCAGTAGTATGAGAAGGGGAACAGGGGACTACGAGCAGTACTTC.

The V call is TRBV5-8, the J call TRBJ1-5; D is ambiguous. The CDR3 totals 15 residues. Trimming shortened V by 0 bases and J by 2 bases, and 9 bases separated the two germline ends. Germline-derived CDR1 and CDR2 are SGHTS and YDEGEE. The CDR3 loop reads CASSLEGRGNQPQHF. CDR3 in DNA: TGTGCCAGCAGCTTGGAAGGGAGGGGCAATCAGCCCCAGCATTTT.

This clone was seen just once. This chain links TRBV5-1 with TRBJ2-7, with D possibly matching TRBD2 (5 bases). CDR1 is SGHRS, CDR2 YFSETQ, per germline. The CDR3 loop spans 14 amino acids. V was shortened by 3 bases and J by 1 base, with 11 bases between the two germline ends. CDR3 region: CASSSGKVSYEQYF. As DNA, the CDR3 is TGCGCCAGCAGCTCCGGGAAAGTTTCCTACGAGCAGTACTTC.

This clone was recorded a few times. The chain carries TRBV28 and TRBJ2-5; 7 bases agree with TRBD2. Germline trimming cut 2 bases from V and 5 bases from J; bases unmatched to any gene: 5. The CDR3 has 14 amino acids. Germline CDR1 MDHEN, CDR2 SYDVKM. This CDR3 reads CASSLGGRRETQYF. As DNA, the CDR3 is TGTGCCAGCAGTTTAGGCGGGAGAAGGGAGACCCAGTACTTC. Using reference TRBV28 and TRBJ2-5 for the parts outside the CDR3, the full variable domain is DVKVTQSSRYLVKRTGEKVFLECVQDMDHENMFWYRQDPGLGLRLIYFSYDVKMKEKGDIPEGYSVSREKKERFSLILESASTNQTSMYLCASSLGGRRETQYFGPGTRLLVL.

The chain joins TRBV18 to TRBJ1-5; D unclear. V was cut by 3 bases and J by 0 bases, with 6 bases left in between. The V gene's germline CDR1 is KGHSH and CDR2 LQKENI. The CDR3 totals 14 residues. This CDR3 reads CASSPGFSNQPQHF. The CDR3 DNA is TGTGCCAGCTCACCGGGGTTTAGCAATCAGCCCCAGCATTTT.

The chain uses TRBV5-4 and TRBJ2-7, with D tentatively TRBD2 (6 bases). V lost 4 bases, J lost 7 bases, and 15 bases lay in between. Germline values: CDR1 SGHNT, CDR2 YYREEE (reference sequence). CDR3 length equals 13 residues. The DNA for the CDR3 is TGTGCCAGCAGCCGGGACTCCGGTCGTGAGCAGTACTTC. The encoded protein is CASSRDSGREQYF.

The J gene is TRBJ2-7, the V gene TRBV30; no reliable D call. The CDR3 totals 11 residues. Germline V gene sequence: CDR1 GTSNPN, CDR2 SVGIG (reference sequence). Trimming left V 3 bases short and J 4 bases short, with 7 bases between. The CDR3 nucleotides are TGTGCCTGGAGCCGCAATTACGAGCAGTACTTC. It codes for CAWSRNYEQYF. The variable domain in full, with the rest retrieved from reference TRBV30 and TRBJ2-7, is SQTIHQWPATLVQPVGSPLSLECTVEGTSNPNLYWYRQAAGRGLQLLFYSVGIGQISSEVPQNLSASRPQDRQFILSSKKLLLSDSGFYLCAWSRNYEQYFGPGTRLTVT.

The V gene is TRBV13, the J gene TRBJ1-2; 9 bases match TRBD1. The V and J ends lost 7 bases and 3 bases, in that order; junction bases with no gene match: 3. The CDR3 runs 13 residues. The germline gives CDR1 PRHDT, CDR2 FYEKMQ (reference sequence). The CDR3 nucleotides read TGTGCCAGCAACAACAGGGGGCACTATGGCTACACCTTC. This codes for CASNNRGHYGYTF.

The chain uses TRBV15 and TRBJ1-6, with D maybe TRBD1 (5 bases). Trimming took 4 bases from V and 11 from J, leaving 15 bases between them. The CDR3 totals 14 residues. Germline lookup yields CDR1 LNHNV and CDR2 YYDKDF (reference sequence). CDR3: CATSTGPRGAPLHF. CDR3 DNA sequence: TGTGCCACCAGCACGGGACCCCGCGGGGCACCCCTCCACTTT.

CDR3 bases: TGCGCCAGCAGCCTAGGACAGGGGGCGAGCACCGGGGAGCTGTTTTTT. Translating it yields CASSLGQGASTGELFF. The J gene is TRBJ2-2, the V gene TRBV5-1, with 11 bases matching TRBD1. Germline CDR1 is SGHRS and CDR2 is YFSETQ. This CDR3 region has 16 residues. After removal of 4 bases from V and 4 bases from J, the junction contained 6 bases not matched to a gene.

The genes are TRBV19 and TRBJ2-1; TRBD1 agrees at 10 bases. Germline CDR1 reads LNHDA; CDR2 reads SQIVND (reference sequence). Trimming took 6 bases from V and 0 from J; bases not matched to a gene: 5. The CDR3 has 16 residues. CDR3 bases: TGTGCCAGTAGCCGGACAGGGGGAGGCTCCTACAATGAGCAGTTCTTC. Translated, it gives CASSRTGGGSYNEQFF. The variable domain in full, with the rest retrieved from reference TRBV19 and TRBJ2-1, is DGGITQSPKYLFRKEGQNVTLSCEQNLNHDAMYWYRQDPGQGLRLIYYSQIVNDFQKGDIAEGYSVSREKKESFPLTVTSAQKNPTAFYLCASSRTGGGSYNEQFFGPGTRLTVL.

This chain joins TRBV7-3 and TRBJ2-5; TRBD2 matches 12 bases. This CDR3 contains 18 residues. Germline V gives CDR1 SGHTA, CDR2 FQGTGA. The V and J ends lost 4 bases and 6 bases, in that order; junction bases with no gene match: 15. CDR3 bases: TGTGCCAGCAGCTCGAGACTAGCGGGAGTCCTTTGGCTCCAGACCCAGTACTTC. This codes for CASSSRLAGVLWLQTQYF.